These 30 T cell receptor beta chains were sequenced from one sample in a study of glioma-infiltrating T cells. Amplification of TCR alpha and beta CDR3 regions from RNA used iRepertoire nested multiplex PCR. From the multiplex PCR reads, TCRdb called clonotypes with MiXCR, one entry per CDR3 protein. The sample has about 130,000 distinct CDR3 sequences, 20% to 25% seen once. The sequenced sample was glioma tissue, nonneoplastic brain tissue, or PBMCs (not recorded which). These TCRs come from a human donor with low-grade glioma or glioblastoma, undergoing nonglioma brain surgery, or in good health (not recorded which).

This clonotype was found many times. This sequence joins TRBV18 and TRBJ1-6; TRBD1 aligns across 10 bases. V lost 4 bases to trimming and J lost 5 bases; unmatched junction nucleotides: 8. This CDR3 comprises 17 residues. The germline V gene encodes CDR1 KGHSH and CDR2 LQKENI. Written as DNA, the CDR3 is TGTGCCAGCTCACACTCCGGGACAGGGGTCGATAATTCACCCCTCCACTTT. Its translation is CASSHSGTGVDNSPLHF.

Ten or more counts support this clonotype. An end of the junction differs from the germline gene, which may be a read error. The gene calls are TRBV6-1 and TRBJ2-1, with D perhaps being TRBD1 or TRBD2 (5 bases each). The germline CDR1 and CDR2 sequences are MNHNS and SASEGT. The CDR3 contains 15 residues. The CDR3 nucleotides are TGTGCCAGCTCGTTAGGGACCGCCTCCCACAATGAGCAGTTCTTC. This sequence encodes CASSLGTASHNEQFF.

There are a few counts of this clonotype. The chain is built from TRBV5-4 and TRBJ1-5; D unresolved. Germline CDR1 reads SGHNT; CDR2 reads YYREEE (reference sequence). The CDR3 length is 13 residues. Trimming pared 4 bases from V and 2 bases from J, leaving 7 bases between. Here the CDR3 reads CASSNGRNQPQHF. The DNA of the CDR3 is TGTGCCAGCAGCAATGGTCGCAATCAGCCCCAGCATTTT.

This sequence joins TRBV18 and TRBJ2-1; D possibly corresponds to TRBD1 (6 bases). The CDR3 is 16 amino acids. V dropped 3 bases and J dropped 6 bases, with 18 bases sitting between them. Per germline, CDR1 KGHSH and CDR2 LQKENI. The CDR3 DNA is TGTGCCAGCTCACCCTGGACAGAAAACTTTCGCAATGAGCAGTTCTTC. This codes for CASSPWTENFRNEQFF.

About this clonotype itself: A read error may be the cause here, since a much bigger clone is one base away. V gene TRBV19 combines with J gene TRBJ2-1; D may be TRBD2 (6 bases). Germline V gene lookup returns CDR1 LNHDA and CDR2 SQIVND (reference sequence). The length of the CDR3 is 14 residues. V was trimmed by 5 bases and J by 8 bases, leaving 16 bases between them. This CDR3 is CASSARGRRDEQFF. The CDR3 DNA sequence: TGTGCCAGTAGTGCTAGAGGGAGGAGGGATGAGCAGTTCTTC.

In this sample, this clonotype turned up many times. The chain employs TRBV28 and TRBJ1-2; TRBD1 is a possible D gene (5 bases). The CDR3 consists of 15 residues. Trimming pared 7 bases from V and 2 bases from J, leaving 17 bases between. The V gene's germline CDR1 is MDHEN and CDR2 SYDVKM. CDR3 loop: CASITTGGGNYGYTF. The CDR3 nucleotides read TGTGCCAGCATCACTACGGGGGGGGGGAACTATGGCTACACCTTC.

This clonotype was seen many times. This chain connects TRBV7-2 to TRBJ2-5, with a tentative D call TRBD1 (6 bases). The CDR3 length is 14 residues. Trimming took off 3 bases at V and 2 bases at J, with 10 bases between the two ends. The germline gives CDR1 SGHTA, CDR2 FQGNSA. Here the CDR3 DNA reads TGTGCCAGCAGCTTGACGAGGGGGCAAGAGACCCAGTACTTC. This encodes CASSLTRGQETQYF.

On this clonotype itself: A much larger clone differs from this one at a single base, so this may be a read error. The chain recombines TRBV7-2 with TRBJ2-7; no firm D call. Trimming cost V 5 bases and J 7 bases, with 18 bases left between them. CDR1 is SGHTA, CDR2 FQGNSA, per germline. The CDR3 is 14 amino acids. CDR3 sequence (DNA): TGTGCCAGCAGCCCGACGGCAGCCTACAATGAGCAGTACTTC. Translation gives CASSPTAAYNEQYF.

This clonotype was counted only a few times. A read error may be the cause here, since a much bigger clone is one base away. The CDR3 is CSARVGGGGISQPQHF. The CDR3 coding sequence is TGCAGTGCTAGAGTGGGGGGAGGGGGGATTAGTCAGCCCCAGCATTTT. This chain uses TRBV20-1 with TRBJ1-5; tentative D call: TRBD1 (6 bases). Trimming pared 1 base from V and 6 bases from J, leaving 19 bases between. The germline V gene encodes CDR1 DFQATT and CDR2 SNEGSKA (reference sequence). This CDR3 region has 16 residues.

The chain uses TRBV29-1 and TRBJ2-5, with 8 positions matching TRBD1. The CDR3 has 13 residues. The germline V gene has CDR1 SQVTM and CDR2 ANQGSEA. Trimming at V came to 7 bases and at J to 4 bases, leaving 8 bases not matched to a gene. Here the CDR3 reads CSAPDRAGETQYF. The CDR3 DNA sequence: TGCAGCGCTCCGGACAGGGCGGGAGAGACCCAGTACTTC.

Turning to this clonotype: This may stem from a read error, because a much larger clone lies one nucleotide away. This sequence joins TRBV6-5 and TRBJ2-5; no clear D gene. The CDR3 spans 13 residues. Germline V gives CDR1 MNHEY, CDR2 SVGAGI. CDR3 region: CASSQAIQGTQYF. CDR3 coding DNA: TGTGCCAGCAGCCAAGCGATCCAAGGGACCCAGTACTTC.

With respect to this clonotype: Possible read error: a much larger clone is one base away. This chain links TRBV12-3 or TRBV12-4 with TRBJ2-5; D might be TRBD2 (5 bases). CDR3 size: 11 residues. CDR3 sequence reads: CSSGGEETQYF. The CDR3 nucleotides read TGTTCCAGCGGAGGAGAAGAGACCCAGTACTTC.

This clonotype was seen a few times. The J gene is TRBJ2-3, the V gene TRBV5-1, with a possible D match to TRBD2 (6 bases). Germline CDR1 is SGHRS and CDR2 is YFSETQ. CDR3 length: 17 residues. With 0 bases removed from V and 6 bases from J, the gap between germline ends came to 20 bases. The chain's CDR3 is CASSLVFGGTLTDTQYF. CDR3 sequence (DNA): TGCGCCAGCAGCTTGGTATTCGGCGGGACGCTGACGGATACGCAGTATTTT.

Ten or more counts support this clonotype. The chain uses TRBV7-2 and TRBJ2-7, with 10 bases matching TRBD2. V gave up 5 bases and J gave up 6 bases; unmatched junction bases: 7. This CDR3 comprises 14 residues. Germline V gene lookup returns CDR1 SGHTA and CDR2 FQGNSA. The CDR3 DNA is TGTGCCAGCAGCGCCAGCGGGAGGGCCGTCGAGCAGTACTTC. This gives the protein CASSASGRAVEQYF.

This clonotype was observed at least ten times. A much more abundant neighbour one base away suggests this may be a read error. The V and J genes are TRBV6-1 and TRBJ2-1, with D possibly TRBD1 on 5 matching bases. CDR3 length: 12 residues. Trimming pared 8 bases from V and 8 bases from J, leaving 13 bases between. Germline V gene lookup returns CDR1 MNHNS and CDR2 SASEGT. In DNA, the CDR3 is TGTGCCAGCGGCGGCAGGGCGGATGAGCAGTTCTTC. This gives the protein CASGGRADEQFF.

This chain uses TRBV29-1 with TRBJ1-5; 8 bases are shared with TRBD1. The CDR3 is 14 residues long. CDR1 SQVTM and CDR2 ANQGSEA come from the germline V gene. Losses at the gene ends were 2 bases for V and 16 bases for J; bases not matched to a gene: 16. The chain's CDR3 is CSVELTGETNQPHF. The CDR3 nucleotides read TGCAGCGTTGAATTGACAGGGGAAACCAATCAGCCCCATTTT.

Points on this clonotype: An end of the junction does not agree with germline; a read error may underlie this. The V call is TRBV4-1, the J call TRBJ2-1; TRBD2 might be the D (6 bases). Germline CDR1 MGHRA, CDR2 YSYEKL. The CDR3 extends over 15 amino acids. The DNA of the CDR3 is TGCGCCAGGAGCCAAGGATTGGAGGAGCGGGCCCCCCAGTTCTTC. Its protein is CARSQGLEERAPQFF.

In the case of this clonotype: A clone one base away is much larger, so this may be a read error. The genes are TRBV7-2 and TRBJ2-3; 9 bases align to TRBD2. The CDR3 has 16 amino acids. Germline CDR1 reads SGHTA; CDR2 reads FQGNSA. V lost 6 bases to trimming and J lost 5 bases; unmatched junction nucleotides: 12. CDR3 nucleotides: TGTGCCAGCAGTTATATAGCGGGAGCCGGGATAGATACGCAGTATTTT. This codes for CASSYIAGAGIDTQYF.

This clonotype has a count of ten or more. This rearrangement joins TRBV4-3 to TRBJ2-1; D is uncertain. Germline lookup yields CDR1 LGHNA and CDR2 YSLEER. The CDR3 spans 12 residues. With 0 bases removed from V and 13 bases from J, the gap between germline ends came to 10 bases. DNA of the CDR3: TGCGCCAGCAGCCAAGATCGTCTAAACCAGTTCTTC. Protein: CASSQDRLNQFF.

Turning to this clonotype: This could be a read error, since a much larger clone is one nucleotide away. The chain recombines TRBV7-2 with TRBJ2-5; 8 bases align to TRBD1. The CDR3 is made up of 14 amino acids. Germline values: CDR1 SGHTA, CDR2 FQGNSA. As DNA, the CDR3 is TGTGCCAGCCGCTTTGGGCAGGGGGCCGGGACCCAGTACTTC. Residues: CASRFGQGAGTQYF.

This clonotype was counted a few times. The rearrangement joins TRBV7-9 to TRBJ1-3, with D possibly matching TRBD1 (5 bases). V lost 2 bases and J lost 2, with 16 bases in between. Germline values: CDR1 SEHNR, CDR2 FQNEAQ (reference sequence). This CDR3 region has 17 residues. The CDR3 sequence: CASSLRGRGTAGNTIYF. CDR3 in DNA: TGTGCCAGCAGCTTAAGAGGTCGAGGGACCGCTGGAAACACCATATATTTT.

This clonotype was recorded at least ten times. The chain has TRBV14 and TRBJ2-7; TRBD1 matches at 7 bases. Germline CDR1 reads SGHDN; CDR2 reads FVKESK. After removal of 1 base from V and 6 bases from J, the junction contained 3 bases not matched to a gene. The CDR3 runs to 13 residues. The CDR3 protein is CASSQVQGSEQYF. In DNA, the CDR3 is TGTGCCAGCAGCCAAGTACAGGGGAGCGAGCAGTACTTC.

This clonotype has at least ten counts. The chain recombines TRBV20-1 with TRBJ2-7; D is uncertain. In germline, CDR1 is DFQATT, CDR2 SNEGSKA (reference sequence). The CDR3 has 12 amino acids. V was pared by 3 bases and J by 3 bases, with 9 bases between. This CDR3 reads CSASPSGYEQYF. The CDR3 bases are TGCAGTGCTAGTCCCAGTGGCTACGAGCAGTACTTC.

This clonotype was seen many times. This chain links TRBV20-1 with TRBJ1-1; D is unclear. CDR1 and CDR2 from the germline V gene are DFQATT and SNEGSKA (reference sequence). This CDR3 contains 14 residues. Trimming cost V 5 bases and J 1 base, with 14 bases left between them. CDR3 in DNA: TGCAGTGCTTTAGGTACCCCGACGAACACTGAAGCTTTCTTT. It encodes CSALGTPTNTEAFF.

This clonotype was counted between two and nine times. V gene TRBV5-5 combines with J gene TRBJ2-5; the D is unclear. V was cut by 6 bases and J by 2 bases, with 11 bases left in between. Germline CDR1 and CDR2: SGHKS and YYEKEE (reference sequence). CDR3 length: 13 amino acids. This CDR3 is CASTLRVQETQYF. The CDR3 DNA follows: TGTGCCAGCACCCTAAGGGTGCAAGAGACCCAGTACTTC.

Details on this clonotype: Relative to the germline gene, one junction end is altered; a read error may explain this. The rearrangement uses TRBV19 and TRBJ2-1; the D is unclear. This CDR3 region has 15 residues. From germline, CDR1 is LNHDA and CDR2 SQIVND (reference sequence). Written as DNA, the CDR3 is TGTGCCAGTAGTGTAAACACCCGCTCCTACAATGAGCACTTCTTC. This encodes CASSVNTRSYNEHFF. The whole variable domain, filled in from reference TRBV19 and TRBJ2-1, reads DGGITQSPKYLFRKEGQNVTLSCEQNLNHDAMYWYRQDPGQGLRLIYYSQIVNDFQKGDIAEGYSVSREKKESFPLTVTSAQKNPTAFYLCASSVNTRSYNEHFFGPGTRLTVL.

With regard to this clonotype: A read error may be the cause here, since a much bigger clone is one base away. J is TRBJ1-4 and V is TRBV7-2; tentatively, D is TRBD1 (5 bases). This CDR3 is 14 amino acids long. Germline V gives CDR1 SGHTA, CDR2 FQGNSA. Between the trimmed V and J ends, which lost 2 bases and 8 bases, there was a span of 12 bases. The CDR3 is CASSLSEGKEKLFF. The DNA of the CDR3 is TGTGCCAGCAGCTTAAGCGAGGGGAAGGAAAAACTGTTTTTT.

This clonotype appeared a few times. The CDR3 coding sequence is TGTGCCAGCAGCCAAGAAGGGACTAGCGGGTCCTACAATGAGCAGTTCTTC. This codes for CASSQEGTSGSYNEQFF. The chain employs TRBV3-1 and TRBJ2-1; 12 bases are a match to TRBD2. With 0 bases clipped from V and 1 base from J, the junction kept 1 base outside the gene matches. CDR1 is LGHDT, CDR2 YNNKEL, per germline (reference sequence). CDR3 size: 17 residues.

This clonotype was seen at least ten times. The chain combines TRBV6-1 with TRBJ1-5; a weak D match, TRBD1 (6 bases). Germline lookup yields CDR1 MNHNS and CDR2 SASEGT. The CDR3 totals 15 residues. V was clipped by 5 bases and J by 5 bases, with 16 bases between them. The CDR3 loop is CASSSTGSGDQPQHF. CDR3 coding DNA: TGTGCCAGCAGTTCGACAGGAAGCGGGGATCAGCCCCAGCATTTT.

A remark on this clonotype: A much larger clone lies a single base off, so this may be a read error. CDR3 residues: CASSFRPDTGTQYF. CDR3 in DNA: TGTGCCAGCAGTTTTCGACCTGATACAGGTACGCAGTATTTT. This chain links TRBV12-3 or TRBV12-4 with TRBJ2-3; a weak D match, TRBD1 (5 bases). The CDR3 has 14 residues.